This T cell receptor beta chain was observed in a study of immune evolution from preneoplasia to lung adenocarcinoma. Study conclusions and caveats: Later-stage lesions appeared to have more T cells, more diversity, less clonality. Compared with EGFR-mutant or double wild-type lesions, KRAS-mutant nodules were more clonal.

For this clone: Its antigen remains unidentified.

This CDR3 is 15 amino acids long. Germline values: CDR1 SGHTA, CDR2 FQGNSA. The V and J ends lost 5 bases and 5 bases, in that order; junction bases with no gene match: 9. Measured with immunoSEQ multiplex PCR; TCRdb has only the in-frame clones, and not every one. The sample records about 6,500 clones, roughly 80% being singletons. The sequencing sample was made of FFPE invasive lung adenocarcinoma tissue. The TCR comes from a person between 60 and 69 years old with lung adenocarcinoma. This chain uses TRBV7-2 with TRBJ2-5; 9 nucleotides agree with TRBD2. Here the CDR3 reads CASSPLRTSAETQYF. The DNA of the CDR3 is TGTGCCAGCAGCCCCCTCAGGACTAGCGCGGAGACCCAGTACTTC.